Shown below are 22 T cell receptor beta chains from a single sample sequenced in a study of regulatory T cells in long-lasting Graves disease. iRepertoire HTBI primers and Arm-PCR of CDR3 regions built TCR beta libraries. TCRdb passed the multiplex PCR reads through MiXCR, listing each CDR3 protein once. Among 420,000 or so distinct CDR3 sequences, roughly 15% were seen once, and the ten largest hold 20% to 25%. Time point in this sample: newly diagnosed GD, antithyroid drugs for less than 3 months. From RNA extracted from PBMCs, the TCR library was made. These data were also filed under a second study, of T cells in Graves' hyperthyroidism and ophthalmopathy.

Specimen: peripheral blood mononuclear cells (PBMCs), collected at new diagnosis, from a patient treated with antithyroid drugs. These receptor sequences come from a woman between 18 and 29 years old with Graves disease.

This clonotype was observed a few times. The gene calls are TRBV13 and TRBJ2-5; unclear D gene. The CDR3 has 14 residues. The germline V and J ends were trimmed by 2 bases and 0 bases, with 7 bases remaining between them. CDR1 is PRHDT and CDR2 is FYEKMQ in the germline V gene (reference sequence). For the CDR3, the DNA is TGTGCCAGCAGCTTACGAGAGGACCAAGAGACCCAGTACTTC. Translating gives CASSLREDQETQYF.

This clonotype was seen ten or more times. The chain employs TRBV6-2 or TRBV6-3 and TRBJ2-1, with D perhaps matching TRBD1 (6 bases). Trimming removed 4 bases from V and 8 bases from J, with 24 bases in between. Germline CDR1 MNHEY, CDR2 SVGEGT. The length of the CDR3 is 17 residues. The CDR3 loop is CASSSRRGGSPWDEQFF. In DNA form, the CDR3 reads TGTGCCAGCAGTTCCCGCAGGGGCGGTAGCCCTTGGGATGAGCAGTTCTTC.

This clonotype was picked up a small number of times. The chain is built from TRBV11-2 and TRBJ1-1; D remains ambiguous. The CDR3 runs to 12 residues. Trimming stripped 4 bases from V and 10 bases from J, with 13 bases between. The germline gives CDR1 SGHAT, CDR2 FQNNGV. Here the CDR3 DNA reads TGTGCCAGCAGCTCCCTTACAGTGGGAGCTTTCTTT. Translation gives CASSSLTVGAFF.

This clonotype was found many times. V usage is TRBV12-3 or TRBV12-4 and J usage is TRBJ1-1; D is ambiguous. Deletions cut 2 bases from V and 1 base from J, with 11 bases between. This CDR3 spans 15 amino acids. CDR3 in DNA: TGTGCCAGCAGTTTATTTCGCACTCCGAACACTGAAGCTTTCTTT. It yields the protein CASSLFRTPNTEAFF.

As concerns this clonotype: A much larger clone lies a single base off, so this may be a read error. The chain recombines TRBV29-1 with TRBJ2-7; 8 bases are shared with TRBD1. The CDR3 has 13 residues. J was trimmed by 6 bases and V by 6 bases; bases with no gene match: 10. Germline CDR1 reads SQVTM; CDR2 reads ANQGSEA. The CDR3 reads CSVSRTGSAEQYF. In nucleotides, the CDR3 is TGCAGCGTCTCCCGGACAGGGAGCGCCGAGCAGTACTTC.

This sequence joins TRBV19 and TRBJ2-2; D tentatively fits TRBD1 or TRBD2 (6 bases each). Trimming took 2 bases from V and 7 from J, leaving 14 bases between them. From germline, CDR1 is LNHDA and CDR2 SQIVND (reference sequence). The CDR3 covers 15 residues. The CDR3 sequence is CASSIRQDYGGELFF. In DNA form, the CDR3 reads TGTGCCAGTAGTATAAGACAGGACTACGGCGGGGAGCTGTTTTTT.

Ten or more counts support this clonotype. The CDR3 nucleotides read TGCAGTGCTAGAAGGGTGACAGGCGACTACGAGCAGTACTTC. Translation gives CSARRVTGDYEQYF. This sequence joins TRBV20-1 and TRBJ2-7; a weak D match, TRBD1 (6 bases). The CDR3 sequence is 14 residues long. Trimming cost V 2 bases and J 3 bases, with 14 bases left between them. The germline CDR1 and CDR2 sequences are DFQATT and SNEGSKA (reference sequence).

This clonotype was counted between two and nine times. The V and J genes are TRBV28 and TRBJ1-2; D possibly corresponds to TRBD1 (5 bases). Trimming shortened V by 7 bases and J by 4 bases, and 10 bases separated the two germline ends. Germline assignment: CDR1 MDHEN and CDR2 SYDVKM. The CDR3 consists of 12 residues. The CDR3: CASTRQFYGYTF. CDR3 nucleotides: TGTGCCAGCACCCGACAGTTCTATGGCTACACCTTC.

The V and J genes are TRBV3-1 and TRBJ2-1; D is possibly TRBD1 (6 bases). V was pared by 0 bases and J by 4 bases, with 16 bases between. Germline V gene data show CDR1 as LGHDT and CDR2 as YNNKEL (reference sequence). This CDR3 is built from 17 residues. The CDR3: CASSQDRAGELYNEQFF. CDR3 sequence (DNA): TGTGCCAGCAGCCAAGATAGGGCAGGGGAACTGTACAATGAGCAGTTCTTC.

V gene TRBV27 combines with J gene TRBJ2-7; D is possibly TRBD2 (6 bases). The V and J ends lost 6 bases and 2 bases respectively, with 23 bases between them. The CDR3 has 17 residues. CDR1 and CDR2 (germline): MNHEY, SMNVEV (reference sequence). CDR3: CASSPGEGRRGAYEQYF. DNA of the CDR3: TGTGCCAGCAGCCCTGGAGAGGGTCGGAGGGGAGCCTACGAGCAGTACTTC.

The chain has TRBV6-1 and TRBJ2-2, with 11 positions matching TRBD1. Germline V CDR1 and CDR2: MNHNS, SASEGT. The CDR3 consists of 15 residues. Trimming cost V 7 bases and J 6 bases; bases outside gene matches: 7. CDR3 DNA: TGTGCCAGCAAGAGGGACAGGGGGACAGCCGGGGAGCTGTTTTTT. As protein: CASKRDRGTAGELFF.

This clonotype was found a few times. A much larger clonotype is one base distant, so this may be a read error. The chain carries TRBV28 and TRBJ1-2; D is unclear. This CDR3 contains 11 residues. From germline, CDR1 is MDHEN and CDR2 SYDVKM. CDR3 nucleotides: TGTGCCAGCAAAACGGAGGGTGGCTACGCCTTC. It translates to CASKTEGGYAF.

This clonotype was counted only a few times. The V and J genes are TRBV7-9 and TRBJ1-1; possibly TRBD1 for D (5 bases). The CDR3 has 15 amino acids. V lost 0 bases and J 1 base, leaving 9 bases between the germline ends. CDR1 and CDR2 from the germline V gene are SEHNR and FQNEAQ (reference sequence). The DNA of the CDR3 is TGTGCCAGCAGCTTAGCGGGACGGGCGAACACTGAAGCTTTCTTT. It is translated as CASSLAGRANTEAFF.

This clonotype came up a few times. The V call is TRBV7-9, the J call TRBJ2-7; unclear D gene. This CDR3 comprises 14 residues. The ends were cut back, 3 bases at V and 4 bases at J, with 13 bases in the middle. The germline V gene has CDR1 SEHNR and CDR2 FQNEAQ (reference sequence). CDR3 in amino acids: CASSFERMGYEQYF. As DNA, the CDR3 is TGTGCCAGCAGCTTTGAGCGCATGGGGTACGAGCAGTACTTC.

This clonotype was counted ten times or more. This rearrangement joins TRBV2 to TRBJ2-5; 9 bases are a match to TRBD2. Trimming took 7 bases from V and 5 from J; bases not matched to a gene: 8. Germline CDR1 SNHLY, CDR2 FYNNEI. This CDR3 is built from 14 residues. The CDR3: CASTVAGEGETQYF. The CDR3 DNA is TGTGCCAGCACCGTAGCGGGAGAGGGGGAGACCCAGTACTTC.

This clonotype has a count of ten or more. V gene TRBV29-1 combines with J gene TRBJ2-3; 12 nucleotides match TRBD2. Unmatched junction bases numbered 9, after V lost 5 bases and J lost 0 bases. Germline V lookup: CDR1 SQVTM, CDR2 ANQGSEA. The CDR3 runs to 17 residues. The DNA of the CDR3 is TGCAGCGTTCCCCCTAGCGGGAGGGCCTTGAGCACAGATACGCAGTATTTT. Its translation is CSVPPSGRALSTDTQYF.

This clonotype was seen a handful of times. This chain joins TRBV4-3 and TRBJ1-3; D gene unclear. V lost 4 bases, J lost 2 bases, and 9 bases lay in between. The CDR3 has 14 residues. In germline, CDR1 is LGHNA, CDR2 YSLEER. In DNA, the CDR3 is TGCGCCAGCAGCCCCTCCTCGGCTGGAAACACCATATATTTT. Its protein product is CASSPSSAGNTIYF.

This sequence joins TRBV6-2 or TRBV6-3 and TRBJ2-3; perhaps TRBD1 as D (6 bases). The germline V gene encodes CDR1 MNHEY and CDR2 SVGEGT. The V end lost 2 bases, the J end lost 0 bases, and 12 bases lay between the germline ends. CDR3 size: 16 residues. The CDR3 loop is CASSYGWDMSTDTQYF. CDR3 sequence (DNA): TGTGCCAGCAGTTACGGATGGGACATGAGCACAGATACGCAGTATTTT.

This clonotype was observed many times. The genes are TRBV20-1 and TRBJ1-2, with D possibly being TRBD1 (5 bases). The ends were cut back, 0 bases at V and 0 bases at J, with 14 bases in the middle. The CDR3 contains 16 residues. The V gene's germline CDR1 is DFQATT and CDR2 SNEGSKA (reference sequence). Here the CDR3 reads CSARDLTGLANYGYTF. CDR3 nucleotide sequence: TGCAGTGCTAGAGATCTAACAGGCCTAGCTAACTATGGCTACACCTTC.

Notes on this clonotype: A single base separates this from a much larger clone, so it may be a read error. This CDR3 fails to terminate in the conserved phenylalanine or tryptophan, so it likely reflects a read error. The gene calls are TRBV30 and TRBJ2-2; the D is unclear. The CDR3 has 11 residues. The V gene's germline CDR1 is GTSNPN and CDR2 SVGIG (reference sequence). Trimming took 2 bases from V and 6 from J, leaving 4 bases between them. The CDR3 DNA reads TGTGCCTGGAGTAGGTCCGGGGAGCTGTTTTTG. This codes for CAWSRSGELFL.

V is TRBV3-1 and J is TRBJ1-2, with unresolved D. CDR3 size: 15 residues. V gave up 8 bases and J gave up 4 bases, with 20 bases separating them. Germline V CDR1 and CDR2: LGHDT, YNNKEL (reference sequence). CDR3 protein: CASGPTPGGIYGYTF. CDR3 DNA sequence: TGTGCCAGCGGGCCGACGCCAGGCGGCATCTATGGCTACACCTTC. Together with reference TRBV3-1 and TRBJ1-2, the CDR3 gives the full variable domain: DTAVSQTPKYLVTQMGNDKSIKCEQNLGHDTMYWYKQDSKKFLKIMFSYNNKELIINETVPNRFSPKSPDKAHLNLHINSLELGDSAVYFCASGPTPGGIYGYTFGSGTRLTVV.

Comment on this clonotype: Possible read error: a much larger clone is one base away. CDR3 loop: CSAGKDSGRYNEQFF. The DNA for the CDR3 is TGCAGCGCTGGAAAGGATAGCGGGAGGTACAATGAGCAGTTCTTC. The chain links TRBV29-1 to TRBJ2-1, with 10 bases lining up with TRBD2. With 7 bases clipped from V and 4 bases from J, the junction kept 10 bases outside the gene matches. Per germline, CDR1 SQVTM and CDR2 ANQGSEA. This CDR3 comprises 15 residues.